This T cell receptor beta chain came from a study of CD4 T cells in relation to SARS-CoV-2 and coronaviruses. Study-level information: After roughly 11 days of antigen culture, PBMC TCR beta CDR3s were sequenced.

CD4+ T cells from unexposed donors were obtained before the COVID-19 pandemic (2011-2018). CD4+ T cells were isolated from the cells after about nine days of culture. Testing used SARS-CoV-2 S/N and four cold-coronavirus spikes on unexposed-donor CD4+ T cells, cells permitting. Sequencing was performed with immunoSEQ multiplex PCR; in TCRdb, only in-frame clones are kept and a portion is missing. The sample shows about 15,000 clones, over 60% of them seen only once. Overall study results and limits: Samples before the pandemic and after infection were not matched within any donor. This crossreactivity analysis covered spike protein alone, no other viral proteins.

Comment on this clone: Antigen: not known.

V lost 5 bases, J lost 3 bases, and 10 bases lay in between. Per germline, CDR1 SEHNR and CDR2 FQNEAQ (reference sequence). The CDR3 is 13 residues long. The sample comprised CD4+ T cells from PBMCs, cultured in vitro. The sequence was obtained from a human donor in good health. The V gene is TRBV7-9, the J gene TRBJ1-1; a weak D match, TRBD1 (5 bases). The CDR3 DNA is TGTGCCAGCAGCCAAGCCAGGGACACTGAAGCTTTCTTT. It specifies CASSQARDTEAFF.